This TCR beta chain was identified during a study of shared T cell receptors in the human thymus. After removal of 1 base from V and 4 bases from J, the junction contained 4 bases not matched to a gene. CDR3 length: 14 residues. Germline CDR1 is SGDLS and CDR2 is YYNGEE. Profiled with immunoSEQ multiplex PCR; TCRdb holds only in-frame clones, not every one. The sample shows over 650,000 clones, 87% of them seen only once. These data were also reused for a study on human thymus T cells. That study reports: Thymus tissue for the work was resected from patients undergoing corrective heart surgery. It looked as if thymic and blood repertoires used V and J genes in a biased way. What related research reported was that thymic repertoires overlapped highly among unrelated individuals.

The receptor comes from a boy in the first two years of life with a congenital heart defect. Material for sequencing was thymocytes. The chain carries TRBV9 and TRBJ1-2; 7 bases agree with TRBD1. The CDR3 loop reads CASSVSEGAYGYTF. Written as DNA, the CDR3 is TGTGCCAGCAGCGTATCAGAGGGGGCCTATGGCTACACCTTC.